This T cell receptor (beta chain) is from a study of blood T cell repertoires in COVID-19. As for the study in general: Whether acute or convalescent, the COVID-19 samples came from the United States, Italy and Spain. The analysed material was cDNA or gDNA that came from T cells, B-cell-depleted T cells, or PBMCs.

Trimming at V came to 3 bases and at J to 5 bases, leaving 9 bases not matched to a gene. Germline loops: CDR1 SGDLS, CDR2 YYNGEE. The CDR3 is 15 residues long. Original analysis: Amplification of reference gene primers provided the estimated nucleated cell counts. Libraries were prepared by immunoSEQ multiplex PCR; TCRdb keeps only in-frame clonotypes and omits some of them. The V and J calls and the clone size are those of that table, but D and trimming were determined from the DNA. The table includes a few hundred thousand clones, roughly 90% detected once. V and J are TRBV9 and TRBJ2-7; 9 bases line up with TRBD1. This TCR was recovered from a man aged 30 to 45 with acute or convalescent COVID-19. The sample consisted of peripheral blood. DNA for the CDR3: TGTGCCAGCAGCGGCCGGGACAGGGCGACCGACGAGCAGTACTTC. This gives the protein CASSGRDRATDEQYF. Filled out from reference TRBV9 and TRBJ2-7, the complete variable domain reads DSGVTQTPKHLITATGQRVTLRCSPRSGDLSVYWYQQSLDQGLQFLIQYYNGEERAKGNILERFSAQQFPDLHSELNLSSLELGDSALYFCASSGRDRATDEQYFGPGTRLTVT.